The 12 T cell receptor beta chains listed next were all sequenced from one sample in a study of blood T cell repertoires in COVID-19. The table came from immunoSEQ multiplex PCR; TCRdb's copy has only in-frame clones and leaves some out. Altogether fewer than 350,000 clones are present, more than 80% being singletons, with the ten largest covering under 7%. Material: peripheral blood. The receptors here all came from a woman aged 25 to 39 with COVID-19, enrolled during active disease.

The chain joins TRBV6-1 to TRBJ1-3, with 8 bases lining up with TRBD1. The germline V gene has CDR1 MNHNS and CDR2 SASEGT. The V segment lost 2 bases and the J segment 8 bases; nucleotides outside the gene matches: 5. The CDR3 covers 14 residues. Written as DNA, the CDR3 is TGTGCCAGCAGTGAATTGGGACAGGTTGACACCATATATTTT. Its translation is CASSELGQVDTIYF.

Here the CDR3 reads CASIDRGGYGYTF. The CDR3, as DNA: TGTGCCAGTATCGACAGGGGAGGCTATGGCTACACCTTC. This chain uses TRBV19 with TRBJ1-2, with 8 bases matching TRBD1. The CDR3 has 13 residues. CDR1 and CDR2 (germline): LNHDA, SQIVND (reference sequence). The V and J ends lost 7 bases and 4 bases, in that order; junction bases with no gene match: 5. The whole variable domain, remainder taken from reference TRBV19 and TRBJ1-2, is DGGITQSPKYLFRKEGQNVTLSCEQNLNHDAMYWYRQDPGQGLRLIYYSQIVNDFQKGDIAEGYSVSREKKESFPLTVTSAQKNPTAFYLCASIDRGGYGYTFGSGTRLTVV.

CDR3 in amino acids: CASSRGGSGNTIYF. The CDR3 coding sequence is TGTGCCAGCAGCCGGGGGGGGTCTGGAAACACCATATATTTT. The genes are TRBV5-4 and TRBJ1-3; TRBD1 might be the D (5 bases). The V and J ends lost 4 bases and 1 base respectively, with 9 bases between them. The CDR3 contains 14 residues. Germline V gene sequence: CDR1 SGHNT, CDR2 YYREEE (reference sequence).

This clone was seen once. The genes are TRBV5-1 and TRBJ2-5; 8 bases align to TRBD2. Germline loops: CDR1 SGHRS, CDR2 YFSETQ. The CDR3 runs 14 residues. J lost 2 bases, V lost 4 bases, and 4 bases had no gene match. The CDR3 loop reads CASSQSGGQETQYF. Written as DNA, the CDR3 is TGCGCCAGCAGCCAAAGCGGGGGACAAGAGACCCAGTACTTC.

V usage is TRBV28 and J usage is TRBJ1-2, with D maybe TRBD1 (5 bases). V lost 5 bases to trimming and J lost 8 bases, with 12 bases between them. Germline CDR1 is MDHEN and CDR2 is SYDVKM. This CDR3 region has 12 residues. CDR3 loop: CASSTGGKGYTF. In nucleotides, the CDR3 is TGTGCCAGCAGTACGGGGGGGAAGGGCTACACCTTC.

About this clone: One junction end disagrees with the germline gene, perhaps due to a read error. This sequence joins TRBV12-3 or TRBV12-4 and TRBJ1-1; possible D gene TRBD1, 5 bases. CDR3 length equals 11 residues. This CDR3 reads CASVRGGSWIF. The CDR3 bases are TGTGCCAGCGTTCGGGGGGGGTCGTGGATCTTT.

The genes are TRBV6-5 and TRBJ2-2; 9 bases align to TRBD2. This CDR3 is built from 15 residues. The ends lost 2 bases at V and 7 bases at J; junction bases unmatched: 5. Germline lookup yields CDR1 MNHEY and CDR2 SVGAGI. The CDR3 spells CASSYAASGNGELFF. In nucleotides, the CDR3 is TGTGCCAGCAGTTACGCGGCTAGCGGGAACGGGGAGCTGTTTTTT.

The chain employs TRBV2 and TRBJ1-5; tentatively, D is TRBD1 (5 bases). CDR3 length: 14 amino acids. CDR1 is SNHLY, CDR2 FYNNEI, per germline. V was clipped by 3 bases and J by 2 bases, with 8 bases between them. In nucleotides, the CDR3 is TGTGCCAGCAGTGACAGGGTTGGCAATCAGCCCCAGCATTTT. Amino acids: CASSDRVGNQPQHF. Using reference TRBV2 and TRBJ1-5 for the parts outside the CDR3, the full variable domain is EPEVTQTPSHQVTQMGQEVILRCVPISNHLYFYWYRQILGQKVEFLVSFYNNEISEKSEIFDDQFSVERPDGSNFTLKIRSTKLEDSAMYFCASSDRVGNQPQHFGDGTRLSIL.

The chain combines TRBV6-5 with TRBJ1-3; unclear D gene. V lost 6 bases, J lost 4 bases, and 16 bases lay in between. The CDR3 length is 15 residues. In germline, CDR1 is MNHEY, CDR2 SVGAGI. DNA of the CDR3: TGTGCCAGCAGCCGCTTAACGCCGAGGGGAAACACCATATATTTT. Translating gives CASSRLTPRGNTIYF.

The genes are TRBV7-2 and TRBJ2-7, with TRBD2 identical over 13 bases. This CDR3 is built from 16 residues. Per the germline V gene, CDR1 is SGHTA and CDR2 is FQGNSA. J lost 4 bases, V lost 2 bases, and 5 bases had no gene match. The CDR3 nucleotides read TGTGCCAGCAGCTTACTACTAGCGGGAGGGAGATACGAGCAGTACTTC. Amino acid sequence: CASSLLLAGGRYEQYF.

The rearrangement links TRBV5-1 to TRBJ1-5, with 12 bases that match TRBD1. Trimming took 4 bases from V and 4 from J; bases not matched to a gene: 3. Germline CDR1 SGHRS, CDR2 YFSETQ. The CDR3 loop spans 15 amino acids. CDR3 loop: CASSPGQGANQPQHF. The CDR3 nucleotides are TGCGCCAGCAGCCCGGGACAGGGGGCAAATCAGCCCCAGCATTTT.

The chain combines TRBV24-1 with TRBJ1-2, with D maybe TRBD1 (6 bases). The CDR3 spans 12 residues. V shed 7 bases and J shed 7 bases, with 12 bases lying between them. Germline CDR1 and CDR2: KGHDR and SFDVKD. This CDR3 reads CATRGGPVGYTF. The DNA of the CDR3 is TGTGCCACCAGAGGGGGTCCCGTTGGCTACACCTTC.